Sequencing of this T cell receptor beta chain was carried out in a study of cytomegalovirus exposure and HLA in healthy donors. Whole-study findings and limits: Data from an earlier analysis indicated that most TCR beta V segments were productive either about 87% or about 30% of the time. TCR beta sequences reportedly predicted most subjects' HLA-A and HLA-B alleles accurately. TRBV6-2, TRBV6-3 and other indistinguishable V segments were excluded.

This CDR3 has 15 amino acids. The ends were cut back, 5 bases at V and 6 bases at J, with 18 bases in the middle. Per germline, CDR1 SGHRS and CDR2 YFSETQ. Note on this clone: Its antigen is undetermined.

The PCR made use of 60 Vbeta and 13 Jbeta primers. Measured with immunoSEQ multiplex PCR; TCRdb has only the in-frame clones, and not every one. The sample includes about 180,000 clones, approximately 82% seen only once; the top ten take around 1.2%. The chain employs TRBV5-1 and TRBJ2-1, with D possibly TRBD2 on 5 matching bases. This TCR was sampled from a girl aged 2 to 10 in good health and CMV-seropositive. Sequenced input: PBMCs. CDR3 in amino acids: CASRAGLSWGNEQFF. The DNA of the CDR3 is TGCGCCAGCAGAGCCGGACTTTCCTGGGGCAATGAGCAGTTCTTC.